This T cell receptor (beta chain) was profiled in a study of CD4 and CD8 cells across lung adenocarcinoma regions. Samples came from patients with localized non-small cell lung adenocarcinoma. The length of the CDR3 is 15 residues. Germline CDR1 reads MGHRA; CDR2 reads YSYEKL. TCRdb analysed the PCR reads with MiXCR anew, one entry per CDR3 protein. The sample lists some 9,600 distinct CDR3 sequences, about 51% occurring once. This clonotype is judged medium-sized (0.01 to 0.1%). The junction does not match germline at one end; this may be a read error. This TCR derives from a male donor with lung adenocarcinoma. The CD4 and CD8 labels of this study may be unreliable. The sample taken for sequencing was CD4+ T cells from the margin of a lung tumor. The chain joins TRBV4-1 to TRBJ2-5; 7 positions match TRBD2. CDR3 sequence: CASSQGGGTLSPGDF. CDR3 in DNA: TGCGCCAGCAGCCAAGGGGGGGGGACTCTCTCCCCCGGGGACTTC.